This TCR beta chain emerged from a study of T cells after yellow fever vaccination. Study findings and constraints: The presence of abundant clonotypes contaminating from the bulk population was possible in FACS-sorted repertoires. Post-booster reappearance was seen for most primary-vaccination clones (roughly 96% CD4, around 90% CD8).

CDR3 size: 16 residues. Germline CDR1 and CDR2: ENHRY and SYGVKD. V lost 7 bases and J lost 3, with 19 bases in between. This clonotype was observed a handful of times. The antigen remains undetermined. It was through 5'RACE template switching that TCR cDNA was made, with a universal primer site and UMIs added. TCRdb independently ran MiXCR on the 5' RACE reads; one entry per CDR3 protein. The top ten clones hold roughly a sixth of a sample with 350,000 to 550,000 distinct CDR3 sequences, 18% of them seen once. The chain combines TRBV10-3 with TRBJ1-3; TRBD1 might be the D (5 bases). This TCR derives from a man between 18 and 29 years old who received the YFV17D yellow fever vaccine. The sequenced sample was PBMCs, obtained before the yellow fever booster vaccination. CDR3 nucleotide sequence: TGTGCCATCAATCCCTCCCCCGGGGCTGGTGGAAACACCATATATTTT. Protein: CAINPSPGAGGNTIYF.